This T cell receptor (beta chain) was found in a study of T cell repertoires in cytomegalovirus infection (dated by TCRdb to between 2018 and 2020). The study in broad terms: Recently identified HLA-C-restricted CMV epitopes, whose presentation resists viral immunomodulation, were targeted by peptide stimulations together with well-studied HLA-B-restricted epitopes. The HLA type of each donor mattered for the analysis, because public TCR beta signatures pointed to carriage of CMV infection along with the matching HLA type.

This clonotype showed up just a few times. Its antigen is not yet known. No much larger clone is present one base from it, and per-base qualities are unavailable. The treatment or condition label, read with the paper, signifies: in vitro stimulation with specific CMV peptide epitopes to enrich CMV-specific T cells. Cut back by 0 bases and 0 bases, the V and J ends lie 9 bases apart. Looking up the germline V gene yields CDR1 SQVTM and CDR2 ANQGSEA. The CDR3 contains 15 residues, cysteine and phenylalanine counted. CDR3 DNA is the only sequence kept; it has 45 bases, read in frame from the first base. These reads were obtained on an Illumina HiSeq 1500. TCRdb handled the public reads itself, with Q25 trimming in fastp and clone calling in MiXCR, and kept productive beta chains. Rows are combined by CDR3 protein, so each entry shows the most common genes and DNA. This sample lists roughly 110,000 distinct CDR3 sequences; more than 30% were detected once. Roughly two fifths of the sample is taken by the ten largest.

Study-level results and caveats: In both this cohort and an independent cohort of a few hundred donors, the cumulative frequency of public TCR beta family members distinguished carriers of CMV infection plus the relevant HLA type. The ex vivo response was dominated by HLA-C-restricted CMV-specific TCR beta clonotypes, which also provided the single most frequent clonotype in two of eight donors.

The chain is encoded by TRBV29-1 joined to TRBJ2-1; possibly the D gene is TRBD1, per 6 matching bases. The clonotype originates from a human donor in good health (CMV status not recorded). Some clones in this sample may be carry-over from other donors' samples. The sample here was CD8+ T cells from cultured PBMCs, taken from culture after CMV antigen stimulation. The DNA sequence reads TGCAGCGTTGAAGATGGGGGCAGCTCCTACAATGAGCAGTTCTTC. This yields the protein CSVEDGGSSYNEQFF.